The next 30 T cell receptor beta chains were all read from a single sample in a study of T cell clonality in common variable immunodeficiency. Sequencing used immunoSEQ multiplex PCR; TCRdb keeps in-frame clones, though not all of them. The sample holds approximately 37,000 clones, and no clone turns up only once. The sequencing sample was made of peripheral blood mononuclear cells. These receptors were collected from a person aged 18 to 70 in good health.

Details on this clone: The observed sequence ends 3 residues before the CDR3 terminus, with the missing tail filled in from the germline J gene. This chain links TRBV30 with TRBJ1-2; D gene uncertain. The CDR3 loop spans 12 amino acids. Germline CDR1 reads GTSNPN; CDR2 reads SVGIG (reference sequence). The CDR3 loop reads CAWSGSNNDYTF. CDR3 DNA, as far as it was read: TGTGCCTGGAGTGGCAGTAACAATGAC. Together with reference TRBV30 and TRBJ1-2, the CDR3 gives the full variable domain: SQTIHQWPATLVQPVGSPLSLECTVEGTSNPNLYWYRQAAGRGLQLLFYSVGIGQISSEVPQNLSASRPQDRQFILSSKKLLLSDSGFYLCAWSGSNNDYTFGSGTRLTVV.

A word on this clone: The read ends 3 residues early relative to the CDR3; the germline J gene fills the gap. The rearrangement uses TRBV7-9 and TRBJ1-2; 7 bases align to TRBD1. CDR1 and CDR2 from the germline V gene are SEHNR and FQNEAQ (reference sequence). This CDR3 is built from 13 residues. The sequenced CDR3 bases are TGTGCCAGTGGGGCAGGGGGTCTCGAAGAC. It codes for CASGAGGLED. The full CDR3 is CASGAGGLEDYTF.

This clone has ten or more counts. The CDR3 end is not reached by the read, which stops 3 residues before it; the germline J gene fills it in. This rearrangement joins TRBV30 to TRBJ1-2, with TRBD1 as a possible D gene (5 bases). The CDR3 totals 14 residues. Deletions cut 2 bases from V and 7 bases from J, with 17 bases between. Germline values: CDR1 GTSNPN, CDR2 SVGIG (reference sequence). The sequenced CDR3 bases are TGTGCCTGGAGTCGGTCTGCCGGGGGGAGTGGC. It specifies CAWSRSAGGSG. From start to end, the CDR3 is CAWSRSAGGSGYTF.

This clone was found many times. The sequence runs out 3 residues before the end of the CDR3; the remainder is reconstructed from the germline J gene. The rearrangement links TRBV20-1 to TRBJ2-3; 9 nucleotides align to TRBD2. The germline CDR1 and CDR2 sequences are DFQATT and SNEGSKA (reference sequence). The CDR3 contains 14 residues. Trimming cost V 0 bases and J 3 bases; bases outside gene matches: 1. The CDR3 sequence: CSARELAGTDTQYF. The DNA read from the CDR3 is TGCAGTGCTAGAGAACTAGCGGGTACAGATACG.

This clone was found many times. The read ends 3 residues shy of where the CDR3 ends; the end is completed using the germline J gene. The rearrangement links TRBV10-1 to TRBJ2-7; either TRBD1 or TRBD2 may supply D (5 bases each). Germline V gene data show CDR1 as WNHNN and CDR2 as SYGVQD (reference sequence). This CDR3 has 15 residues. The germline V and J ends were trimmed by 1 base and 5 bases, with 15 bases remaining between them. CDR3 sequence: CASSEFRGAAHEQYF. The DNA read from the CDR3 is TGCGCCAGCAGTGAGTTTCGAGGGGCGGCCCACGAG.

Ten or more counts support this clone. The read ends 3 residues before the CDR3 terminus; that terminus is restored from the germline J gene. V usage is TRBV6-1 and J usage is TRBJ2-1, with no clear D. The CDR3 loop spans 15 amino acids. V gave up 2 bases and J gave up 5 bases, with 13 bases separating them. Per germline, CDR1 MNHNS and CDR2 SASEGT. The CDR3 bases that were read are TGTGCCAGCAGTGAATGGGCGACGCCTAACAATGAG. It translates to CASSEWATPNNE. The whole CDR3 protein is CASSEWATPNNEQFF.

This clone was observed a handful of times. At one end the junction does not follow the germline gene, possibly because of a read error. The sequenced fragment ends 3 residues before the CDR3 boundary, so the rest is inferred from the germline J gene. Other DNA sequences in this sample translate to the same CDR3. The chain has TRBV19 and TRBJ1-3; D is unresolved. Per the germline V gene, CDR1 is LNHDA and CDR2 is SQIVND (reference sequence). This CDR3 spans 17 amino acids. The sequenced part of the CDR3 DNA is TGTGCCAGTAGTATGCGGACTTACCCCAGCTCTGGAAACACT. It specifies CASSMRTYPSSGNT. Given in full, the CDR3 is CASSMRTYPSSGNTIYF.

This clone was found many times. The read halts 3 residues ahead of the CDR3 end, with the missing end drawn from the germline J gene. The chain combines TRBV7-9 with TRBJ2-1; weak D call: TRBD1 (6 bases). Germline CDR1 and CDR2: SEHNR and FQNEAQ (reference sequence). Trimming stripped 6 bases from V and 1 base from J, with 10 bases between. This CDR3 is 14 amino acids long. The DNA read from the CDR3 is TGTGCCAGCAGGGGCACAGGGTCCTACAATGAG. Residues: CASRGTGSYNE. The whole CDR3 sequence is CASRGTGSYNEQFF.

This clone appeared many times. The CDR3 extends 3 residues past the end of the read, so its final part is completed from the germline J gene. The chain carries TRBV6-2 or TRBV6-3 and TRBJ2-7; 11 positions agree with TRBD2. The germline CDR1 and CDR2 sequences are MNHEY and SVGEGT. This CDR3 spans 17 amino acids. The trim removed 6 bases at V and 2 bases at J, leaving 12 bases unmatched. This CDR3 is CASSPDLAGGPPYEQYF. The DNA read from the CDR3 is TGTGCCAGCAGCCCCGATCTAGCGGGAGGCCCCCCCTACGAG.

The table lists this clone with many counts. The CDR3 end lies 3 residues beyond the end of the read and is filled in from the germline J gene. J is TRBJ2-3 and V is TRBV29-1, with 8 bases aligning to TRBD2. In germline, CDR1 is SQVTM, CDR2 ANQGSEA. The CDR3 has 13 residues. V was clipped by 5 bases and J by 5 bases; unmatched bases: 6. CDR3 protein: CSVSPTSGDTQYF. The CDR3 DNA, read in part, is TGCAGCGTTTCACCAACTAGCGGAGATACG.

This clone was counted at least ten times. The sequence runs out 3 residues before the end of the CDR3; the remainder is reconstructed from the germline J gene. This sequence joins TRBV7-9 and TRBJ2-1; tentatively, D is TRBD2 (5 bases). Germline V gene sequence: CDR1 SEHNR, CDR2 FQNEAQ (reference sequence). Trimming cost V 8 bases and J 1 base, with 9 bases left between them. The CDR3 loop spans 13 amino acids. CDR3 sequence reads: CASEGGSYNEQFF. Partial CDR3 DNA: TGTGCCAGCGAGGGCGGGTCCTACAATGAG.

In this sample, this clone turned up many times. The read finishes 3 residues shy of the CDR3 end, and the germline J gene is used to complete it. The chain carries TRBV19 and TRBJ1-2; 7 nucleotides line up with TRBD1. The CDR3 contains 13 residues. Germline CDR1 is LNHDA and CDR2 is SQIVND (reference sequence). CDR3 DNA (partial): TGTGCCAGTAGTAACCAACAGGGGCGAGGC. Amino acid sequence: CASSNQQGRG. The CDR3 in full is CASSNQQGRGYTF.

The table lists this clone with many counts. With the read ending 3 residues before the CDR3 end, the germline J gene is used to fill in that end. The chain combines TRBV5-4 with TRBJ2-5; 10 bases map to TRBD1. Germline V gene data show CDR1 as SGHNT and CDR2 as YYREEE (reference sequence). CDR3 length: 15 residues. The V gene end was trimmed by 1 base and the J gene end by 6 bases; junction bases not matched to a gene: 6. CDR3 sequence: CASSLLTGGAKTQYF. The sequenced CDR3 bases are TGTGCCAGCAGCTTGCTGACAGGGGGCGCTAAGACC.

This clone was detected many times. The read gets to within 3 residues of the CDR3 end, and the germline J gene fills in the rest. The sample carries other DNA sequences with the same CDR3. This sequence joins TRBV30 and TRBJ1-3, with a possible D match to TRBD1 (5 bases). Germline V gene lookup returns CDR1 GTSNPN and CDR2 SVGIG (reference sequence). Between the trimmed V and J ends, which lost 4 bases and 4 bases, there was a span of 11 bases. CDR3 length: 13 residues. CDR3 residues: CAWTGLGGNTIYF. The CDR3 bases that were read are TGTGCCTGGACAGGGTTAGGAGGAAACACC.

This clone was seen many times. The read terminates 3 residues ahead of where the CDR3 ends, so the germline J gene completes it. V gene TRBV14 combines with J gene TRBJ1-4; D gene uncertain. Germline V gene lookup returns CDR1 SGHDN and CDR2 FVKESK. The CDR3 covers 13 residues. The covered CDR3 bases are TGTGCCAGCAGCCAAGCGAACAGATTGGAA. Encoded protein: CASSQANRLE. In full, the CDR3 reads CASSQANRLELFF. The variable domain in full, completed from reference TRBV14 and TRBJ1-4, reads EAGVTQFPSHSVIEKGQTVTLRCDPISGHDNLYWYRRVMGKEIKFLLHFVKESKQDESGMPNNRFLAERTGGTYSTLKVQPAELEDSGVYFCASSQANRLELFFGSGTQLSVL.

This clone was seen ten or more times. Partial CDR3 DNA: TGTGCCAGCACCAGCGGGACCCTGAACACCGGGGAG. It yields the protein CASTSGTLNTGE. The whole CDR3 region reads CASTSGTLNTGELFF. This rearrangement joins TRBV12-3 or TRBV12-4 to TRBJ2-2; 7 bases match TRBD2. The missing CDR3 end, 3 residues past where the read stops, is filled in from the germline J gene. The CDR3 runs 15 residues. The trim removed 7 bases at V and 1 base at J, leaving 6 bases unmatched.

This clone was counted many times. The read ends 3 residues shy of where the CDR3 ends; the end is completed using the germline J gene. The V call is TRBV20-1, the J call TRBJ1-4; no firm D call. Germline V gene data show CDR1 as DFQATT and CDR2 as SNEGSKA (reference sequence). The CDR3 is made up of 14 amino acids. This CDR3 reads CSARTGIANSPLFF. The covered CDR3 bases are TGCAGTGCTAGAACGGGGATCGCTAATTCACCA.

Details on this clone: Sequencing ends 3 residues short of the CDR3 end; the germline J gene provides the rest. The V call is TRBV7-3, the J call TRBJ1-2; 9 bases match TRBD1. Germline CDR1 is SGHTA and CDR2 is FQGTGA. The CDR3 length is 15 residues. Incomplete CDR3 DNA: TGTGCCAGCAGCTTAGGGGGGACAGGGTTCTACGAC. As protein: CASSLGGTGFYD. The entire CDR3 sequence reads CASSLGGTGFYDYTF. The full variable domain, completed using reference TRBV7-3 and TRBJ1-2, is GAGVSQTPSNKVTEKGKYVELRCDPISGHTALYWYRQSLGQGPEFLIYFQGTGAADDSGLPNDRFFAVRPEGSVSTLKIQRTERGDSAVYLCASSLGGTGFYDYTFGSGTRLTVV.

To note about this clone: Read data end 3 residues before the CDR3 end; the end is taken from the germline J gene. The J gene is TRBJ1-2, the V gene TRBV11-2; the match to TRBD1 covers 9 bases. Trimming cost V 5 bases and J 3 bases; bases outside gene matches: 7. This CDR3 comprises 15 residues. The V gene's germline CDR1 is SGHAT and CDR2 FQNNGV. CDR3 protein: CASSENRGQYYGYTF. The CDR3 bases that were read are TGTGCCAGCAGCGAAAACAGGGGGCAATACTATGGC.

In this sample, this clone turned up many times. The CDR3 end falls 3 residues outside the read, so it is completed with the germline J gene. Other nucleotide sequences from this sample produce the same CDR3. The rearrangement joins TRBV18 to TRBJ1-1; the match to TRBD1 covers 7 bases. V lost 2 bases and J lost 1; bases outside the gene matches: 1. The CDR3 runs 14 residues. Germline lookup yields CDR1 KGHSH and CDR2 LQKENI. CDR3 residues: CASSPAGGNTEAFF. The CDR3 DNA, read in part, is TGTGCCAGCTCACCAGCAGGGGGGAACACTGAA. Full variable domain (remainder filled in from reference TRBV18 and TRBJ1-1): NAGVMQNPRHLVRRRGQEARLRCSPMKGHSHVYWYRQLPEEGLKFMVYLQKENIIDESGMPKERFSAEFPKEGPSILRIQQVVRGDSAAYFCASSPAGGNTEAFFGQGTRLTVV.

This clone showed up many times. The CDR3 goes on 3 residues after the read ends, and that part is filled in from the germline J gene. This chain uses TRBV18 with TRBJ1-1, with D perhaps matching TRBD1 (5 bases). V was clipped by 7 bases and J by 1 base, with 13 bases between them. The CDR3 runs to 14 residues. In germline, CDR1 is KGHSH, CDR2 LQKENI. This CDR3 reads CASWDDSRNTEAFF. Incomplete CDR3 DNA: TGTGCCAGCTGGGATGACAGCCGGAACACTGAA.

Many counts were recorded for this clone. The read ends 3 residues shy of where the CDR3 ends; the end is completed using the germline J gene. V is TRBV7-9 and J is TRBJ1-1, with D perhaps TRBD1 (5 bases). The CDR3 runs 14 residues. Looked up from germline, CDR1 is SEHNR and CDR2 is FQNEAQ (reference sequence). Trimming pared 5 bases from V and 4 bases from J, leaving 14 bases between. The CDR3 sequence is CASSPRQLATEAFF. The sequenced part of the CDR3 DNA is TGTGCCAGCAGCCCCAGACAGCTGGCCACTGAA. The full variable domain, its missing parts supplied by reference TRBV7-9 and TRBJ1-1, is DTGVSQNPRHKITKRGQNVTFRCDPISEHNRLYWYRQTLGQGPEFLTYFQNEAQLEKSRLLSDRFSAERPKGSFSTLEIQRTEQGDSAMYLCASSPRQLATEAFFGQGTRLTVV.

This clone was seen repeatedly, ten times or more. The sequenced fragment ends 3 residues before the CDR3 boundary, so the rest is inferred from the germline J gene. The chain is built from TRBV30 and TRBJ1-2, with TRBD1 identical over 11 bases. Germline CDR1 is GTSNPN and CDR2 is SVGIG (reference sequence). CDR3 length equals 12 residues. The CDR3 sequence is CAWSRTGGGYTF. The CDR3 DNA, read in part, is TGTGCCTGGAGTAGGACAGGGGGCGGC. The whole variable domain, remainder taken from reference TRBV30 and TRBJ1-2, is SQTIHQWPATLVQPVGSPLSLECTVEGTSNPNLYWYRQAAGRGLQLLFYSVGIGQISSEVPQNLSASRPQDRQFILSSKKLLLSDSGFYLCAWSRTGGGYTFGSGTRLTVV.

This clone was seen at least ten times. The DNA ends 3 residues before the CDR3 does, and the rest of the CDR3 is filled in from the germline J gene. This chain uses TRBV7-9 with TRBJ1-1; 7 bases line up with TRBD1. The germline CDR1 and CDR2 sequences are SEHNR and FQNEAQ (reference sequence). V trimming: 1 base; J trimming: 3 bases; junction bases outside the gene matches: 2. The CDR3 consists of 14 residues. CDR3 bases read: TGTGCCAGCAGCTTAGGGACAGGCCACACTGAA. Its protein is CASSLGTGHTE. The full CDR3 sequence reads CASSLGTGHTEAFF.

This clone has at least ten counts. The CDR3 end is not reached by the read, which stops 3 residues before it; the germline J gene fills it in. The V and J genes are TRBV30 and TRBJ1-4, with 7 bases lining up with TRBD1. With 3 bases clipped from V and 8 bases from J, the junction kept 3 bases outside the gene matches. Germline V CDR1 and CDR2: GTSNPN, SVGIG (reference sequence). CDR3 length: 12 residues. The CDR3 bases that were read are TGTGCCTGGAGGCCACAGGGGGAAAAA. It codes for CAWRPQGEK. The entire CDR3 sequence reads CAWRPQGEKLFF.

This clone was picked up many times. The read ends 3 residues early relative to the CDR3; the germline J gene fills the gap. This rearrangement joins TRBV20-1 to TRBJ2-5; D is possibly TRBD2 (5 bases). CDR3 size: 14 residues. In germline, CDR1 is DFQATT, CDR2 SNEGSKA (reference sequence). The V end was cut by 1 base, the J end by 5 bases, with 14 bases between. Here the CDR3 reads CSARVGSSSETQYF. The DNA read from the CDR3 is TGCAGTGCTAGAGTCGGCTCTAGCTCTGAGACC.

This clone was counted many times. The CDR3 extends 3 residues past the end of the read, so its final part is completed from the germline J gene. The gene calls are TRBV2 and TRBJ1-2; D is ambiguous. The CDR3 is made up of 13 amino acids. The V and J ends lost 2 bases and 5 bases respectively, with 9 bases between them. The germline V gene encodes CDR1 SNHLY and CDR2 FYNNEI. The CDR3 loop is CASSERGFYGYTF. The sequenced CDR3 bases are TGTGCCAGCAGTGAACGGGGATTTTATGGC. Looking up the rest from reference TRBV2 and TRBJ1-2 gives the full variable domain: EPEVTQTPSHQVTQMGQEVILRCVPISNHLYFYWYRQILGQKVEFLVSFYNNEISEKSEIFDDQFSVERPDGSNFTLKIRSTKLEDSAMYFCASSERGFYGYTFGSGTRLTVV.

This clone was seen many times. The CDR3 is cut off 3 residues early in the read; its end comes from the germline J gene. The chain uses TRBV18 and TRBJ1-4; no firm D call. The CDR3 spans 13 residues. Germline V gene sequence: CDR1 KGHSH, CDR2 LQKENI. V was cut by 0 bases and J by 7 bases, with 6 bases left in between. The CDR3 protein is CASSPPEGEKLFF. The DNA read from the CDR3 is TGTGCCAGCTCACCACCGGAGGGTGAAAAA.

This clone was detected ten times or more. The read finishes 3 residues shy of the CDR3 end, and the germline J gene is used to complete it. The chain recombines TRBV30 with TRBJ1-2; D not resolved. Germline-derived CDR1 and CDR2 are GTSNPN and SVGIG (reference sequence). Trimming stripped 6 bases from V and 4 bases from J, with 18 bases between. This CDR3 comprises 14 residues. The DNA read from the CDR3 is TGTGCCTGCCCGTATCAGAGAAATCGCTATGGC. Its protein is CACPYQRNRYG. The whole CDR3 is CACPYQRNRYGYTF.

This clone was seen many times. The CDR3 extends 3 residues past the end of the read, so its final part is completed from the germline J gene. The chain links TRBV2 to TRBJ2-4, with D tentatively TRBD2 (5 bases). Germline CDR1 and CDR2: SNHLY and FYNNEI. The CDR3 spans 14 residues. V lost 3 bases and J 6 bases, leaving 12 bases between the germline ends. CDR3 DNA, as far as it was read: TGTGCCAGCAGTGAGGGGAGCGGTATAAACATT. It codes for CASSEGSGINI. The entire CDR3 protein is CASSEGSGINIQYF.